The rows below give T cell receptor beta chains drawn from one sample of a study of blood T cell repertoires in COVID-19. The repertoire was sequenced with immunoSEQ multiplex PCR; TCRdb's copy has only in-frame clones and lacks some. The table records hundreds of thousands of clones, approximately 87% of them present only once. The specimen sequenced was PBMCs or T cells enriched from blood (not recorded which). The receptors here all came from a woman between 45 and 65 years old who had recovered from COVID-19. Both conserved end residues are part of each CDR3. The D gene is left open where the match is weak. Not every row has a clone size; where given, it reads once, few, many or a size class.

v_gene	j_gene	abundance	d_gene	CDR3aa	CDR3nt
TRBV6-5	TRBJ2-5	once	TRBD1	CASSLSWDSQETQYF	TGTGCCAGCAGCTTGAGTTGGGACAGCCAAGAGACCCAGTACTTC
TRBV3-1/TRBV3-2	TRBJ2-7	.	.	CASSPGTPGKQYF	TGTGCCAGCAGCCCCGGGACTCCCGGGAAGCAGTACTTC
TRBV25-1	TRBJ2-1	.	.	CASRESTDNEQFF	TGTGCCAGCAGGGAGTCGACGGATAATGAGCAGTTCTTC
TRBV11-2	TRBJ1-1	.	TRBD1	CASSSWGQGNTEAFF	TGTGCCAGCAGCTCCTGGGGACAGGGGAACACTGAAGCTTTCTTT
TRBV28	TRBJ2-7	.	.	CATTLGGREQYF	TGTGCCACAACGCTGGGGGGGCGCGAGCAGTACTTC
TRBV4-1	TRBJ1-1	.	TRBD1	CASSRATGEVYGEAFF	TGCGCCAGCAGCCGAGCGACAGGGGAGGTATATGGTGAAGCTTTCTTT
TRBV2	TRBJ2-5	.	TRBD1	CASSEAGWDRSQETQYF	TGTGCCAGCAGTGAAGCGGGGTGGGACAGGAGTCAAGAGACCCAGTACTTC
TRBV11-2	TRBJ2-5	.	TRBD2	CASSSPFGAGGTETQYF	TGTGCCAGCAGCTCCCCCTTTGGGGCGGGGGGAACAGAGACCCAGTACTTC
TRBV5-1	TRBJ1-1	.	TRBD1	CASNEQGAATEAFF	TGCGCCAGCAACGAACAGGGGGCGGCCACTGAAGCTTTCTTT
TRBV18	TRBJ1-3	.	.	CASSPYTEYLSGNTIYF	TGTGCCAGCTCACCGTATACCGAGTACCTCTCTGGAAACACCATATATTTT
TRBV9	TRBJ1-1	once	.	CASSPRRDTEAFF	TGTGCCAGCAGCCCCCGGAGGGACACTGAAGCTTTCTTT
TRBV3-1/TRBV3-2	TRBJ1-2	.	TRBD1	CASSQGQGSGYTF	TGTGCCAGCAGCCAGGGACAGGGCTCTGGCTACACCTTC
TRBV2	TRBJ1-2	.	.	CASSEMQAYGYTF	TGTGCCAGCAGTGAAATGCAGGCCTATGGCTACACCTTC
TRBV6-1	TRBJ2-7	.	.	CASSAGIRDPYYEQYF	TGTGCCAGCAGTGCAGGGATTAGAGACCCGTACTACGAGCAGTACTTC
TRBV27	TRBJ2-7	.	.	CASSPHTGQPSEQYF	TGTGCCAGCAGCCCCCACACAGGCCAGCCAAGCGAGCAGTACTTC
TRBV28	TRBJ1-2	.	TRBD1	CATGGQGARGGYTF	TGTGCCACGGGCGGACAGGGGGCGCGAGGTGGCTACACCTTC
TRBV5-8	TRBJ2-7	.	.	CASSRTGYGEQYF	TGTGCCAGCAGCCGTACGGGGTATGGCGAGCAGTACTTC
TRBV28	TRBJ2-1	.	TRBD1	CASYSGTGSREQFF	TGTGCCAGCTACTCCGGGACAGGGTCGCGTGAGCAGTTCTTC
TRBV15	TRBJ1-5	.	TRBD1	CATSRFDRGGQPQHF	TGTGCCACCAGCAGATTCGACAGGGGCGGCCAGCCCCAGCATTTT
TRBV25-1	TRBJ1-2	.	.	CASSESLEGPVGGYTF	TGTGCCAGCAGTGAATCGTTGGAGGGGCCGGTTGGAGGCTACACCTTC
TRBV27	TRBJ2-7	.	.	CATLGLHYEQYF	TGTGCCACCCTCGGACTACACTACGAGCAGTACTTC
TRBV30	TRBJ1-2	.	TRBD1	CAWVPGQGFYTF	TGTGCCTGGGTCCCGGGACAGGGGTTCTACACCTTC
TRBV2	TRBJ2-3	.	.	CATQGTAGNTDTQYF	TGTGCCACCCAGGGAACGGCGGGAAACACAGATACGCAGTATTTT
TRBV2	TRBJ2-5	.	.	CASSGLEVQETQYF	TGTGCCAGCAGTGGATTGGAGGTCCAAGAGACCCAGTACTTC
TRBV6-2/TRBV6-3	TRBJ1-2	once	.	CASSSSWSVNYGYTF	TGTGCCAGCAGTTCCTCGTGGAGCGTTAACTATGGCTACACCTTC
TRBV12-5	TRBJ2-1	.	.	CASGAQAVEQFF	TGTGCTAGTGGTGCCCAAGCTGTTGAGCAGTTCTTC
TRBV2	TRBJ2-2	.	TRBD1	CASMSGRLGTGGPGELFF	TGTGCCAGCATGTCGGGACGACTAGGGACAGGGGGACCCGGGGAGCTGTTTTTT
TRBV19	TRBJ2-7	once	.	CASSIYLSGTTTYEQYF	TGTGCCAGTAGTATATACCTGTCAGGCACCACCACCTACGAGCAGTACTTC
TRBV14	TRBJ2-2	.	TRBD2	CASSSREVAGELFF	TGTGCCAGCAGTTCCCGGGAGGTGGCCGGGGAGCTGTTTTTT
TRBV5-5	TRBJ1-4	.	.	CASSLLATNEKLFF	TGTGCCAGCAGCTTATTAGCAACTAATGAAAAACTGTTTTTT
TRBV28	TRBJ1-4	.	.	CASSRRGGGEKLFF	TGTGCCAGCAGCCGAAGGGGGGGTGGAGAAAAACTGTTTTTT
TRBV5-1	TRBJ1-4	few	TRBD1	CASSLAGQGNEKLFF	TGCGCCAGCAGCTTGGCGGGACAGGGTAATGAAAAACTGTTTTTT
TRBV7-9	TRBJ2-2	few	.	CASSLPGGPTGELFF	TGTGCCAGCAGCTTACCCGGGGGACCGACCGGGGAGCTGTTTTTT
TRBV3-1/TRBV3-2	TRBJ2-3	.	TRBD2	CASSSGTSGGFTDTQYF	TGTGCCAGCAGCTCCGGGACTAGCGGGGGATTCACAGATACGCAGTATTTT
TRBV6-2/TRBV6-3	TRBJ2-7	.	.	CASSSLRAGRSYEQYF	TGTGCCAGCAGTTCCCTAAGGGCAGGGAGGTCCTACGAGCAGTACTTC
TRBV14	TRBJ1-4	.	TRBD1	CASSRMTGTDEKLFF	TGTGCCAGCAGCCGCATGACAGGGACAGATGAAAAACTGTTTTTT
TRBV29-1	TRBJ2-2	.	.	CSASLTDINTGELFF	TGCAGCGCGTCTTTGACAGACATTAACACCGGGGAGCTGTTTTTT
TRBV7-2	TRBJ1-2	.	TRBD1	CASSLLGGDRAGYTF	TGTGCCAGCAGCTTATTGGGGGGGGACAGGGCTGGCTACACCTTC
TRBV2	TRBJ2-3	.	.	CASNSEFTDTQYF	TGTGCCAGCAATAGCGAATTCACAGATACGCAGTATTTT
TRBV5-1	TRBJ1-1	.	.	CASRETGRNTEAFF	TGCGCCAGCAGGGAGACAGGCAGGAACACTGAAGCTTTCTTT
TRBV10-3	TRBJ1-1	.	.	CAISASSNTEAFF	TGTGCCATCAGTGCCAGTTCGAACACTGAAGCTTTCTTT
TRBV3-1/TRBV3-2	TRBJ1-2	.	.	CASSQAGGGYTF	TGTGCCAGCAGCCAAGCCGGGGGGGGCTACACCTTC